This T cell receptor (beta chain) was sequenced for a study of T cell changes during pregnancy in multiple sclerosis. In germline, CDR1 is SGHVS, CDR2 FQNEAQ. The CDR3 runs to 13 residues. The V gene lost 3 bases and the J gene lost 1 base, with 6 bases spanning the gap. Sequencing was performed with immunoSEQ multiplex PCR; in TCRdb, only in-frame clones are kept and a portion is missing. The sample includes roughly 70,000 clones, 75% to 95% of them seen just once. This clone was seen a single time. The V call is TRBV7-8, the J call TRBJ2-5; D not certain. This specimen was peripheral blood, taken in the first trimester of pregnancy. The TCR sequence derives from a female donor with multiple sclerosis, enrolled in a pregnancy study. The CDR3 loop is CASSFEPQETQYF. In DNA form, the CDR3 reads TGTGCCAGCAGCTTTGAGCCCCAAGAGACCCAGTACTTC.